A single sample gave rise to the 24 T cell receptor beta chains below, sequenced in a study of blood T cell repertoires in COVID-19. TCRdb's table, derived via immunoSEQ multiplex PCR, lists solely in-frame clones and lacks some. The sample lists about 97,000 clones, over 75% seen once, with about 1.7% in the top ten. Sample: peripheral blood. The receptors shown here come from a man between 60 and 70 years old with acute or convalescent COVID-19.

V usage is TRBV6-2 or TRBV6-3 and J usage is TRBJ2-5; tentative D call: TRBD1 (6 bases). V lost 0 bases, J lost 1 base, and 15 bases lay in between. Germline lookup yields CDR1 MNHEY and CDR2 SVGEGT. There are 17 residues in the CDR3. Written as DNA, the CDR3 is TGTGCCAGCAGTTACTCGCCCTATGACAGGCCCCAAGAGACCCAGTACTTC. Its protein is CASSYSPYDRPQETQYF.

This clone was detected once. Written as DNA, the CDR3 is TGTGCCAGCAGGGCCTGGACAGGGACGAACACTGAAGCTTTCTTT. Its protein product is CASRAWTGTNTEAFF. The genes are TRBV7-8 and TRBJ1-1; TRBD1 matches at 8 bases. Trimming at V came to 6 bases and at J to 1 base, leaving 7 bases not matched to a gene. This CDR3 has 15 amino acids. Germline loops: CDR1 SGHVS, CDR2 FQNEAQ. Drawing the rest from reference TRBV7-8 and TRBJ1-1, the complete variable domain is GAGVSQSPRYKVAKRGQDVALRCDPISGHVSLFWYQQALGQGPEFLTYFQNEAQLDKSGLPSDRFFAERPEGSVSTLKIQRTQQEDSAVYLCASRAWTGTNTEAFFGQGTRLTVV.

The rearrangement joins TRBV19 to TRBJ1-4; 9 nucleotides align to TRBD1. V dropped 10 bases and J dropped 6; count of bases not matched to a gene: 6. CDR1 is LNHDA and CDR2 is SQIVND in the germline V gene (reference sequence). The CDR3 contains 13 residues. The CDR3 sequence is CATLDRGYEKLFF. The CDR3 DNA reads TGTGCCACTTTGGACAGGGGTTATGAAAAACTGTTTTTT.

The chain has TRBV19 and TRBJ2-3, with 7 bases identical to TRBD1. V shed 10 bases and J 6 bases; nucleotides not matched to a gene: 13. The CDR3 spans 14 residues. Germline lookup yields CDR1 LNHDA and CDR2 SQIVND (reference sequence). In nucleotides, the CDR3 is TGTGCCACCCGGGACAGTGGCTGGAGGGATACGCAGTATTTT. Translated, it gives CATRDSGWRDTQYF.

The rearrangement links TRBV7-2 to TRBJ2-7, with no clear D. V lost 6 bases and J 0 bases, leaving 9 bases between the germline ends. CDR1 SGHTA and CDR2 FQGNSA come from the germline V gene. This CDR3 is built from 13 residues. CDR3 bases: TGTGCCAGCAGGGCAACAAGCTCCTACGAGCAGTACTTC. Translation: CASRATSSYEQYF.

This rearrangement joins TRBV2 to TRBJ2-1, with 10 bases matching TRBD1. The CDR3 extends over 15 amino acids. Per germline, CDR1 SNHLY and CDR2 FYNNEI. J gave up 8 bases and V 4 bases, and 8 bases lay outside the gene matches. The CDR3 DNA follows: TGTGCCAGCAGTGCGGCGGGACAGGGGAACCATGAGCAGTTCTTC. Translation: CASSAAGQGNHEQFF.

This chain links TRBV27 with TRBJ1-1; 9 bases map to TRBD1. CDR3 size: 13 residues. V lost 7 bases and J lost 11; bases outside the gene matches: 11. From germline, CDR1 is MNHEY and CDR2 SMNVEV (reference sequence). This chain's CDR3 is CASKGTGLRGAFF. The CDR3 region has the DNA TGTGCCAGCAAAGGGACAGGGCTAAGGGGGGCTTTCTTT.

The chain combines TRBV7-8 with TRBJ1-2; 9 bases are a match to TRBD1. With 3 bases clipped from V and 3 bases from J, the junction kept 11 bases outside the gene matches. This CDR3 region has 17 residues. CDR1 is SGHVS and CDR2 is FQNEAQ in the germline V gene. This CDR3 reads CASSFGDRETSDYGYTF. The CDR3 DNA sequence: TGTGCCAGCAGCTTCGGGGACAGGGAAACGTCGGACTATGGCTACACCTTC. Supplemented by reference TRBV7-8 and TRBJ1-2, the full variable domain reads GAGVSQSPRYKVAKRGQDVALRCDPISGHVSLFWYQQALGQGPEFLTYFQNEAQLDKSGLPSDRFFAERPEGSVSTLKIQRTQQEDSAVYLCASSFGDRETSDYGYTFGSGTRLTVV.

The genes are TRBV5-4 and TRBJ1-2, with D possibly matching TRBD1 (5 bases). Looked up from germline, CDR1 is SGHNT and CDR2 is YYREEE (reference sequence). Deletions cut 5 bases from V and 5 bases from J, with 19 bases between. The CDR3 has 15 residues. CDR3 DNA sequence: TGTGCCAGCAGTCCTCCAGGGCAGGGTGAATATGGCTACACCTTC. Amino acids: CASSPPGQGEYGYTF. Full variable domain (remainder filled in from reference TRBV5-4 and TRBJ1-2): ETGVTQSPTHLIKTRGQQVTLRCSSQSGHNTVSWYQQALGQGPQFIFQYYREEENGRGNFPPRFSGLQFPNYSSELNVNALELDDSALYLCASSPPGQGEYGYTFGSGTRLTVV.

The rearrangement links TRBV6-1 to TRBJ1-4; perhaps TRBD1 as D (6 bases). V was clipped by 3 bases and J by 5 bases, with 10 bases between them. Germline V gene sequence: CDR1 MNHNS, CDR2 SASEGT. The CDR3 contains 14 residues. The CDR3 DNA sequence: TGTGCCAGCAGTGATGGGGGCGCCAATGAAAAACTGTTTTTT. Its protein is CASSDGGANEKLFF.

The chain joins TRBV25-1 to TRBJ1-4; the match to TRBD1 covers 9 bases. The CDR3 length is 15 residues. Germline CDR1 and CDR2: MGHDK and SYGVNS. V shed 8 bases and J 5 bases; nucleotides not matched to a gene: 9. The CDR3 region has the DNA TGTGCCAGCGGTAAAGCGGACAGGGGAAATGAAAAACTGTTTTTT. This codes for CASGKADRGNEKLFF.

The chain carries TRBV6-5 and TRBJ1-2; 7 nucleotides align to TRBD1. The CDR3 loop spans 14 amino acids. Germline loops: CDR1 MNHEY, CDR2 SVGAGI. The V gene end was trimmed by 6 bases and the J gene end by 5 bases; junction bases not matched to a gene: 9. CDR3 residues: CASRGPPGQYGYTF. The CDR3 DNA follows: TGTGCCAGCAGGGGACCTCCGGGACAGTATGGCTACACCTTC.

This clone occurred a few times. This chain connects TRBV4-2 to TRBJ1-3, with D perhaps matching TRBD1 (6 bases). The CDR3 sequence is 16 residues long. Germline V gene data show CDR1 as LGHNA and CDR2 as YNFKEQ. V was trimmed by 3 bases and J by 2 bases, leaving 14 bases between them. Here the CDR3 DNA reads TGTGCCAGCAGCCACCAGAAAACAGGGACTGGAAACACCATATATTTT. It is translated as CASSHQKTGTGNTIYF.

Only one count was recorded for this clone. CDR3 sequence reads: CASSHSLAGGEETQYF. In nucleotides, the CDR3 is TGTGCCAGCAGCCACTCACTAGCGGGGGGGGAAGAGACCCAGTACTTC. The chain carries TRBV5-4 and TRBJ2-5; 13 nucleotides agree with TRBD2. The CDR3 is 16 residues long. Germline trimming cut 4 bases from V and 3 bases from J; bases unmatched to any gene: 6. CDR1 is SGHNT and CDR2 is YYREEE in the germline V gene (reference sequence).

The V gene is TRBV18, the J gene TRBJ1-2; 8 bases are a match to TRBD1. The CDR3 runs 15 residues. Germline CDR1 is KGHSH and CDR2 is LQKENI. Germline trimming cut 3 bases from V and 5 bases from J; bases unmatched to any gene: 8. The CDR3 spells CASSPDRGNLYGYTF. The CDR3 region has the DNA TGTGCCAGCTCACCCGACAGGGGCAACCTTTATGGCTACACCTTC.

V usage is TRBV3-1 (or the pseudogene TRBV3-2) and J usage is TRBJ1-2; D uncertain. Germline CDR1 LGHDT, CDR2 YNNKEL (reference sequence). Trimming stripped 3 bases from V and 0 bases from J, with 11 bases between. The CDR3 runs to 15 residues. In DNA form, the CDR3 reads TGTGCCAGCAGCCATTGGCAGGATGCTAACTATGGCTACACCTTC. Translated: CASSHWQDANYGYTF.

This rearrangement joins TRBV19 to TRBJ1-6, with a tentative D call TRBD1 (5 bases). The CDR3 runs to 13 residues. From germline, CDR1 is LNHDA and CDR2 SQIVND (reference sequence). The V end was cut by 7 bases, the J end by 8 bases, with 12 bases between. CDR3 nucleotide sequence: TGTGCCAGTACGGAGGGGACGCATTCACCCCTCCACTTT. This translates into CASTEGTHSPLHF.

This sequence joins TRBV7-2 and TRBJ1-2; the match to TRBD1 covers 8 bases. V gave up 5 bases and J gave up 8 bases; unmatched junction bases: 7. This CDR3 comprises 13 residues. Germline V gene data show CDR1 as SGHTA and CDR2 as FQGNSA. CDR3 nucleotide sequence: TGTGCCAGCAGCCACCCAGGGGGCGAGGGCTACACCTTC. Protein sequence: CASSHPGGEGYTF.

This chain links TRBV3-1 (or the pseudogene TRBV3-2) with TRBJ2-5; a weak D match, TRBD1 (5 bases). Germline assignment: CDR1 LGHDT and CDR2 YNNKEL (reference sequence). With 7 bases removed from V and 4 bases from J, the gap between germline ends came to 13 bases. This CDR3 contains 13 residues. CDR3 nucleotide sequence: TGTGCCAGCACCTATCTTAGGGGAGAGACCCAGTACTTC. It encodes CASTYLRGETQYF.

The V and J genes are TRBV5-1 and TRBJ1-1; D is undetermined. There are 14 residues in the CDR3. Germline V gene sequence: CDR1 SGHRS, CDR2 YFSETQ. V was trimmed by 0 bases and J by 6 bases, leaving 12 bases between them. This CDR3 reads CASSLVEGEAEAFF. The CDR3 DNA follows: TGCGCCAGCAGCTTGGTTGAGGGAGAGGCTGAAGCTTTCTTT.

This clone was recorded only once. The chain couples TRBV5-4 to TRBJ1-6; a possible D gene is TRBD1 (5 bases). This CDR3 has 17 residues. The V gene lost 4 bases and the J gene lost 8 bases, with 22 bases spanning the gap. Germline-derived CDR1 and CDR2 are SGHNT and YYREEE (reference sequence). This chain's CDR3 is CASSPGGSRGWDSPLHF. CDR3 DNA sequence: TGTGCCAGCAGCCCGGGGGGGAGTCGGGGGTGGGATTCACCCCTCCACTTT. The full variable domain, completed using reference TRBV5-4 and TRBJ1-6, is ETGVTQSPTHLIKTRGQQVTLRCSSQSGHNTVSWYQQALGQGPQFIFQYYREEENGRGNFPPRFSGLQFPNYSSELNVNALELDDSALYLCASSPGGSRGWDSPLHFGNGTRLTVT.

The V call is TRBV12-5, the J call TRBJ2-2; 8 positions agree with TRBD2. V shed 7 bases, J shed 5 bases, and the junction held 15 bases outside the gene matches. This CDR3 has 17 amino acids. Per germline, CDR1 LGHNT and CDR2 FRNRAP. CDR3 nucleotides: TGTGCTAGTGTTCTAGGAGCGGGGGCCACAGGGACCGGGGAGCTGTTTTTT. It is translated as CASVLGAGATGTGELFF.

The rearrangement links TRBV7-9 to TRBJ2-1; D unresolved. V lost 1 base, J lost 2 bases, and 9 bases lay in between. This CDR3 region has 15 residues. Germline CDR1 and CDR2: SEHNR and FQNEAQ (reference sequence). The DNA for the CDR3 is TGTGCCAGCAGCTTAGACTACCTAACCTACAATGAGCAGTTCTTC. It encodes CASSLDYLTYNEQFF.

The chain recombines TRBV7-2 with TRBJ1-1; no reliable D call. This CDR3 region has 16 residues. From germline, CDR1 is SGHTA and CDR2 FQGNSA. Trimming cost V 5 bases and J 3 bases, with 19 bases left between them. CDR3 nucleotide sequence: TGTGCCAGCAGCGATCGACCTCCTTGGCAGGACACTGAAGCTTTCTTT. Translated, it gives CASSDRPPWQDTEAFF. The full variable domain, in which reference TRBV7-2 and TRBJ1-1 provide the parts outside the CDR3, is GAGVSQSPSNKVTEKGKDVELRCDPISGHTALYWYRQSLGQGLEFLIYFQGNSAPDKSGLPSDRFSAERTGGSVSTLTIQRTQQEDSAVYLCASSDRPPWQDTEAFFGQGTRLTVV.